The rows below give T cell receptor beta chains drawn from one sample of a study of regulatory T cells in long-lasting Graves disease. MiXCR, run by TCRdb on the multiplex PCR reads, gives a single entry per CDR3 protein. The profile shows about 440,000 distinct CDR3 sequences, 16% of them singletons. The same data also went into a second study, on T cells in Graves' hyperthyroidism and ophthalmopathy.

Source: peripheral blood mononuclear cells (PBMCs), taken at new diagnosis, from a patient treated with antithyroid drugs. The receptor source for this set is a young woman with Graves disease. The CDR3 runs from the conserved cysteine through the conserved F or W. The D gene is left open where the match is weak. The size field is filled for only some rows; it gives once, few, many or a size class.

len,j_gene,v_gene,d_gene,abundance,CDR3aa,CDR3nt
15,TRBJ2-7,TRBV5-6,TRBD2,NA,CASSWGGLAGNEQYF,TGTGCCAGCAGCTGGGGGGGACTAGCGGGAAACGAGCAGTACTTC
16,TRBJ2-3,TRBV6-2/TRBV6-3,NA,NA,CASSDGVAFGTNTQYF,TGTGCCAGCAGTGACGGGGTCGCCTTTGGCACAAATACGCAGTATTTT
14,TRBJ2-3,TRBV27,TRBD1,many,CASRRQGATDTQYF,TGTGCCAGCAGGCGACAGGGGGCCACAGATACGCAGTATTTT
16,TRBJ2-3,TRBV11-2,NA,NA,CASSPQMGSSTDTQYF,TGTGCCAGCAGCCCCCAAATGGGCTCCTCCACAGATACGCAGTATTTT
16,TRBJ2-1,TRBV28,TRBD2,many,CASPPPAGVMDNEQFF,TGTGCCAGCCCACCCCCAGCGGGAGTAATGGACAATGAGCAGTTCTTC
13,TRBJ2-1,TRBV7-3,TRBD2,many,CASSQAVGRGQFF,TGTGCCAGCAGCCAAGCGGTCGGGAGGGGGCAGTTCTTC
15,TRBJ1-2,TRBV28,NA,few,CASSYRTRLGGGYTF,TGTGCCAGCAGTTACAGAACACGGCTCGGTGGAGGCTACACCTTC
15,TRBJ2-5,TRBV20-1,TRBD2,few,CSARETAGGQETQYF,TGCAGTGCTAGAGAAACAGCGGGAGGCCAAGAGACCCAGTACTTC
13,TRBJ2-1,TRBV12-5,TRBD2,many,CASGLASGNEQFF,TGTGCTAGTGGTTTGGCTAGCGGTAATGAGCAGTTCTTC
11,TRBJ1-5,TRBV6-2/TRBV6-3,NA,NA,CASSKNQPQHF,TGTGCCAGCAGTAAAAATCAGCCCCAGCATTTT